The 32 T cell receptor beta chains below come from one sample, sequenced in a study of blood T cell repertoires in COVID-19. The repertoire was sequenced with immunoSEQ multiplex PCR; TCRdb's copy has only in-frame clones and lacks some. The sample lists around 280,000 clones, 75% to 90% occurring once. The specimen was peripheral blood. The receptors originated from a woman between 50 and 59 years old who had recovered from COVID-19.

The chain uses TRBV21-1 and TRBJ1-1; the table's D call of TRBD1 was not tested on the DNA. TRBV21-1 is designated a pseudogene. The CDR3 runs 12 residues. The CDR3: CASSTTPPEAFF. The CDR3 coding sequence is TGTGCCAGCAGCACCACACCCCCTGAAGCTTTCTTT.

The chain is built from TRBV7-2 and TRBJ2-1, with TRBD2 matching 12 bases. CDR3 length: 18 amino acids. The V gene's germline CDR1 is SGHTA and CDR2 FQGNSA. With V trimmed by 5 bases and J by 4 bases, 12 bases remained unmatched. CDR3 amino acids: CASSLFRTSGTAYNEQFF. In nucleotides, the CDR3 is TGTGCCAGCAGCCTCTTCAGGACTAGCGGGACTGCTTACAATGAGCAGTTCTTC.

This clone was seen once. This chain links TRBV5-5 with TRBJ2-7; D is ambiguous. V was cut by 1 base and J by 4 bases, with 12 bases left in between. The CDR3 covers 14 residues. Per the germline V gene, CDR1 is SGHKS and CDR2 is YYEKEE (reference sequence). The CDR3 loop reads CASSLSLNRYEQYF. The DNA for the CDR3 is TGTGCCAGCAGCTTGAGCTTAAACAGATACGAGCAGTACTTC.

This chain connects TRBV28 to TRBJ2-1; 9 bases fit TRBD2. V trimming: 3 bases; J trimming: 6 bases; junction bases outside the gene matches: 6. Germline CDR1 MDHEN, CDR2 SYDVKM. CDR3 length: 15 residues. CDR3 nucleotides: TGTGCCAGCAGTTTCGGAGCGGGAGGCTTCAATGAGCAGTTCTTC. Translating gives CASSFGAGGFNEQFF. Full variable domain (remainder filled in from reference TRBV28 and TRBJ2-1): DVKVTQSSRYLVKRTGEKVFLECVQDMDHENMFWYRQDPGLGLRLIYFSYDVKMKEKGDIPEGYSVSREKKERFSLILESASTNQTSMYLCASSFGAGGFNEQFFGPGTRLTVL.

V and J are TRBV5-4 and TRBJ1-2, with 9 bases lining up with TRBD1. There are 15 residues in the CDR3. The germline V gene encodes CDR1 SGHNT and CDR2 YYREEE (reference sequence). V shed 2 bases, J shed 7 bases, and the junction held 9 bases outside the gene matches. CDR3 coding DNA: TGTGCCAGCAGCTTACCGCAAGGACAGGGGTCTGGCTACACCTTC. This gives the protein CASSLPQGQGSGYTF.

DNA for the CDR3: TGTGCCAGCTCAACGAGCGAGAACACTGAAGCTTTCTTT. Encoded protein: CASSTSENTEAFF. The chain couples TRBV18 to TRBJ1-1; D ambiguous. Trimming pared 5 bases from V and 1 base from J, leaving 8 bases between. Germline-derived CDR1 and CDR2 are KGHSH and LQKENI. The CDR3 totals 13 residues.

The chain uses TRBV19 and TRBJ2-5; TRBD2 aligns across 8 bases. The germline V gene encodes CDR1 LNHDA and CDR2 SQIVND (reference sequence). Losses at the gene ends were 1 base for V and 0 bases for J; bases not matched to a gene: 7. The CDR3 covers 17 residues. The chain's CDR3 is CASSIAPGRGYQETQYF. Here the CDR3 DNA reads TGTGCCAGTAGTATAGCCCCCGGGAGGGGGTACCAAGAGACCCAGTACTTC.

The chain links TRBV6-5 to TRBJ1-4, with D possibly being TRBD1 (5 bases). This CDR3 spans 14 amino acids. V lost 2 bases and J lost 6, with 10 bases in between. Germline values: CDR1 MNHEY, CDR2 SVGAGI. CDR3 DNA: TGTGCCAGCAGTTACAGGGGCAATGATGAAAAACTGTTTTTT. Its translation is CASSYRGNDEKLFF.

The chain uses TRBV27 and TRBJ2-7; 7 positions match TRBD1. The ends lost 5 bases at V and 2 bases at J; junction bases unmatched: 12. Germline lookup yields CDR1 MNHEY and CDR2 SMNVEV (reference sequence). This CDR3 comprises 16 residues. The DNA for the CDR3 is TGTGCCAGCAGTCCCTCGGACAGGCCCAGGGCCTACGAGCAGTACTTC. Translating gives CASSPSDRPRAYEQYF.

The rearrangement links TRBV4-3 to TRBJ1-1; 7 bases fit TRBD1. Germline CDR1 reads LGHNA; CDR2 reads YSLEER. Trimming removed 0 bases from V and 4 bases from J; junction bases left unmatched: 5. The CDR3 has 15 amino acids. CDR3 in amino acids: CASSQEHRGVTEAFF. CDR3 in DNA: TGCGCCAGCAGCCAAGAACACAGGGGTGTCACTGAAGCTTTCTTT.

The chain combines TRBV6-6 with TRBJ1-1; D not resolved. Trimming removed 2 bases at V and 5 bases at J, with 9 bases between. The V gene's germline CDR1 is MNHNY and CDR2 SVGAGI (reference sequence). CDR3 length: 13 residues. DNA of the CDR3: TGTGCCAGCAGTTACGGAAGGGAGACTGAAGCTTTCTTT. Its protein is CASSYGRETEAFF.

The rearrangement uses TRBV18 and TRBJ2-2; 8 nucleotides align to TRBD2. The CDR3 runs to 14 residues. V shed 2 bases, J shed 7 bases, and the junction held 3 bases outside the gene matches. Germline CDR1 reads KGHSH; CDR2 reads LQKENI. CDR3 loop: CASSPRREVGELFF. The DNA for the CDR3 is TGTGCCAGCTCACCAAGGCGGGAGGTCGGGGAGCTGTTTTTT.

The count of this clone is one. The chain combines TRBV19 with TRBJ1-2, with TRBD1 as a possible D gene (5 bases). V was cut by 3 bases and J by 4 bases, with 18 bases left in between. Germline V CDR1 and CDR2: LNHDA, SQIVND (reference sequence). This CDR3 is 16 amino acids long. The CDR3 DNA sequence: TGTGCCAGTAGTATCTACCCCTCGACAGAAGTCTATGGCTACACCTTC. Its translation is CASSIYPSTEVYGYTF.

The J gene is TRBJ2-7, the V gene TRBV3-1 (or the pseudogene TRBV3-2), with TRBD1 as a possible D gene (6 bases). Germline values: CDR1 LGHDT, CDR2 YNNKEL (reference sequence). This CDR3 is 14 amino acids long. V was pared by 4 bases and J by 1 base, with 11 bases between. The chain's CDR3 is CASSRTGTSYEQYF. CDR3 bases: TGTGCCAGCAGCCGGACCGGGACATCCTACGAGCAGTACTTC.

The genes are TRBV4-1 and TRBJ1-1; no reliable D call. The CDR3 is made up of 16 amino acids. V dropped 4 bases and J dropped 5 bases, with 20 bases sitting between them. The germline V gene has CDR1 MGHRA and CDR2 YSYEKL. The CDR3 nucleotides read TGCGCCAGCAGCCCTCCCGGCGGCGGTTCTCGGACTGAAGCTTTCTTT. Its translation is CASSPPGGGSRTEAFF.

The V call is TRBV12-3 or TRBV12-4, the J call TRBJ1-1; D is undetermined. V lost 4 bases and J 5 bases, leaving 11 bases between the germline ends. This CDR3 contains 13 residues. As DNA, the CDR3 is TGTGCCAGCAGTTATTTTACGGGAACTGAAGCTTTCTTT. Amino acid sequence: CASSYFTGTEAFF.

The chain has TRBV5-1 and TRBJ2-2; D remains unclear. This CDR3 has 16 residues. V was trimmed by 2 bases and J by 4 bases, leaving 15 bases between them. Germline V gene data show CDR1 as SGHRS and CDR2 as YFSETQ. The DNA of the CDR3 is TGCGCCAGCAGCTTTGGAAACAGATTTACCACCGGGGAGCTGTTTTTT. It is translated as CASSFGNRFTTGELFF. The full variable domain, in which reference TRBV5-1 and TRBJ2-2 provide the parts outside the CDR3, is KAGVTQTPRYLIKTRGQQVTLSCSPISGHRSVSWYQQTPGQGLQFLFEYFSETQRNKGNFPGRFSGRQFSNSRSEMNVSTLELGDSALYLCASSFGNRFTTGELFFGEGSRLTVL.

The J gene is TRBJ2-5, the V gene TRBV24-1; perhaps TRBD2 as D (5 bases). Trimming took off 2 bases at V and 5 bases at J, with 11 bases between the two ends. The CDR3 extends over 14 amino acids. Germline loops: CDR1 KGHDR, CDR2 SFDVKD. The CDR3 DNA reads TGTGCCACCAGTGATTACGGGCCGGGGGAGACCCAGTACTTC. It yields the protein CATSDYGPGETQYF.

This chain uses TRBV5-1 with TRBJ1-6, with a weak D call TRBD1 (5 bases). The CDR3 has 16 amino acids. Germline V gene sequence: CDR1 SGHRS, CDR2 YFSETQ. Trimming left V 0 bases short and J 9 bases short, with 16 bases between. CDR3 sequence (DNA): TGCGCCAGCAGCTTGGACCGGGGTGGGGGGAGTTCACCCCTCCACTTT. It codes for CASSLDRGGGSSPLHF.

The genes are TRBV19 and TRBJ1-2; 8 bases align to TRBD1. The CDR3 loop spans 17 amino acids. CDR1 LNHDA and CDR2 SQIVND come from the germline V gene (reference sequence). Unmatched junction bases numbered 13, after V lost 4 bases and J lost 3 bases. CDR3: CASSTPLRTGRDYGYTF. In nucleotides, the CDR3 is TGTGCCAGTAGTACCCCCCTCAGGACAGGGAGGGACTATGGCTACACCTTC.

The V and J genes are TRBV30 and TRBJ2-7; 7 bases agree with TRBD2. V was clipped by 4 bases and J by 7 bases; unmatched bases: 10. Germline CDR1 GTSNPN, CDR2 SVGIG (reference sequence). This CDR3 contains 13 residues. As DNA, the CDR3 is TGTGCCTGGACCCCCGGGGGGATGCGGGAGCAGTACTTC. Its protein is CAWTPGGMREQYF.

CDR3 sequence reads: CAWSVGPGGSEQYF. For the CDR3, the DNA is TGTGCCTGGAGTGTGGGACCAGGCGGGAGCGAGCAGTACTTC. V is TRBV30 and J is TRBJ2-7, with 7 bases matching TRBD2. Unmatched junction bases numbered 8, after V lost 0 bases and J lost 6 bases. CDR3 length: 14 residues. CDR1 and CDR2 from the germline V gene are GTSNPN and SVGIG (reference sequence).

The gene calls are TRBV5-5 and TRBJ1-2, with 7 nucleotides matching TRBD1. The V and J ends lost 8 bases and 0 bases, in that order; junction bases with no gene match: 13. The CDR3 sequence is 16 residues long. Per germline, CDR1 SGHKS and CDR2 YYEKEE (reference sequence). CDR3 protein: CASRTGTANSNYGYTF. The CDR3 DNA follows: TGTGCCAGTAGAACCGGGACAGCTAATTCTAACTATGGCTACACCTTC.

The CDR3 here is CASSPGRRQGGNEQFF. The DNA of the CDR3 is TGTGCCAGCAGCCCCGGCCGAAGACAGGGGGGCAATGAGCAGTTCTTC. V and J are TRBV6-2 or TRBV6-3 and TRBJ2-1; 9 bases are shared with TRBD1. V lost 6 bases and J lost 6; bases outside the gene matches: 12. Germline CDR1 reads MNHEY; CDR2 reads SVGEGT. CDR3 length: 16 residues.

V usage is TRBV7-2 and J usage is TRBJ2-7; 12 bases are a match to TRBD2. The germline CDR1 and CDR2 sequences are SGHTA and FQGNSA. The V gene end was trimmed by 0 bases and the J gene end by 5 bases; junction bases not matched to a gene: 14. This CDR3 is built from 19 residues. CDR3 sequence reads: CASSLALASGRALSHEQYF. The CDR3 DNA is TGTGCCAGCAGCTTAGCGCTGGCTAGCGGGAGGGCATTAAGCCACGAGCAGTACTTC. Full variable domain (remainder filled in from reference TRBV7-2 and TRBJ2-7): GAGVSQSPSNKVTEKGKDVELRCDPISGHTALYWYRQSLGQGLEFLIYFQGNSAPDKSGLPSDRFSAERTGGSVSTLTIQRTQQEDSAVYLCASSLALASGRALSHEQYFGPGTRLTVT.

This chain joins TRBV4-2 and TRBJ1-6, with TRBD1 matching over 9 bases. CDR3 length equals 16 residues. Germline assignment: CDR1 LGHNA and CDR2 YNFKEQ. The V and J ends lost 4 bases and 5 bases, in that order; junction bases with no gene match: 6. CDR3 residues: CASSRGTGSDNSPLHF. The CDR3 DNA reads TGTGCCAGCAGCCGAGGGACAGGGTCCGATAATTCACCCCTCCACTTT.

V and J are TRBV2 and TRBJ2-1; D perhaps matches TRBD1 (6 bases). V gave up 4 bases and J gave up 3 bases, with 13 bases separating them. The CDR3 covers 15 residues. The germline V gene has CDR1 SNHLY and CDR2 FYNNEI. CDR3 sequence (DNA): TGTGCCAGCAGTGCGCCAGGGGCTCTCTACAATGAGCAGTTCTTC. This gives the protein CASSAPGALYNEQFF.

The J gene is TRBJ2-1, the V gene TRBV5-1; tentatively, D is TRBD1 (6 bases). CDR1 SGHRS and CDR2 YFSETQ come from the germline V gene. The CDR3 is made up of 16 amino acids. V lost 4 bases, J lost 5 bases, and 19 bases lay in between. CDR3 sequence: CASSLPPGWTDNEQFF. The CDR3 coding sequence is TGCGCCAGCAGCCTCCCCCCGGGGTGGACAGACAATGAGCAGTTCTTC.

This clone was found a few times. The gene calls are TRBV5-1 and TRBJ1-1, with 10 nucleotides matching TRBD1. Trimming removed 4 bases from V and 5 bases from J; junction bases left unmatched: 8. CDR3 length equals 15 residues. CDR1 SGHRS and CDR2 YFSETQ come from the germline V gene. The CDR3: CASSPGQGYETEAFF. The DNA of the CDR3 is TGCGCCAGCAGCCCGGGACAGGGGTACGAAACTGAAGCTTTCTTT.

The rearrangement uses TRBV2 and TRBJ2-2; 9 bases map to TRBD2. The V gene end was trimmed by 6 bases and the J gene end by 6 bases; junction bases not matched to a gene: 17. This CDR3 is built from 18 residues. Germline V gene data show CDR1 as SNHLY and CDR2 as FYNNEI. The CDR3 loop is CASRGQTSGRPSAGELFF. CDR3 DNA: TGTGCCAGCAGGGGGCAGACTAGCGGCAGACCCTCTGCCGGGGAGCTGTTTTTT.

The CDR3 here is CASSLSVGQGPQYF. CDR3 sequence (DNA): TGTGCCAGCAGCTTAAGTGTGGGACAGGGACCCCAGTACTTC. The chain joins TRBV7-3 to TRBJ2-5; TRBD1 aligns across 9 bases. This CDR3 is 14 amino acids long. CDR1 and CDR2 (germline): SGHTA, FQGTGA. Trimming removed 1 base from V and 9 bases from J; junction bases left unmatched: 6.

The rearrangement uses TRBV3-1 (or the pseudogene TRBV3-2) and TRBJ1-1; D possibly corresponds to TRBD1 (5 bases). The V gene's germline CDR1 is LGHDT and CDR2 YNNKEL (reference sequence). CDR3 size: 18 residues. Deletions cut 2 bases from V and 2 bases from J, with 21 bases between. The CDR3 spells CASSQWGAGTGGNTEAFF. CDR3 in DNA: TGTGCCAGCAGCCAATGGGGAGCGGGCACAGGTGGAAACACTGAAGCTTTCTTT.